This TCR beta chain derives from a study of beta chain features in type 1 diabetes. The CDR3 loop spans 13 amino acids. Germline assignment: CDR1 SNHLY and CDR2 FYNNEI. Trimming took 6 bases from V and 0 from J, leaving 3 bases between them. The entirety of the isolated RNA underwent reverse transcription, so expressed TCRB transcripts were sequenced. The repertoire was sequenced with immunoSEQ multiplex PCR; TCRdb's copy has only in-frame clones and lacks some. The repertoire has around 350,000 clones, approximately 12% of them found once; the top ten carry less than 0.02%. The sequence derives from a man in his late teens or twenties in good health. This sequence joins TRBV2 and TRBJ2-6; D unclear. Material: naive CD4+ T cells from blood. In DNA form, the CDR3 reads TGTGCCAGCAGCAACTCTGGGGCCAACGTCCTGACTTTC. This translates into CASSNSGANVLTF.